Sample share makes the clone carrying this TCR beta chain medium-sized (0.01 to 0.1%). The time point: patch test 1, 2 weeks after DPC sensitization. Treatment defined: therapeutic diphenylcyclopropenone sensitization with weekly scalp DPC. The library put unique molecular identifiers onto individual cDNA molecules. TCRdb passed the RACE reads through MiXCR, listing each CDR3 protein once. This sample has some 15,000 distinct CDR3 sequences, with less than 20% found just once. This entry is derived from a study of human T cells and chemical hapten exposure. Here the sequenced sample was whole blood, taken in connection with sensitization to the hapten diphenylcyclopropenone (DPC). The origin of this receptor is a woman aged 25 to 39 with alopecia areata. Some clones in this sample may be carry-over from other donors' samples.

CDR3 loop: CASSPIGGLSNEKLFF. CDR3 nucleotide sequence: TGCGCCAGCAGCCCAATTGGGGGGCTCAGTAATGAAAAACTGTTTTTT. The chain links TRBV5-1 to TRBJ1-4; tentative D call: TRBD1 (6 bases). The CDR3 has 16 amino acids. In germline, CDR1 is SGHRS, CDR2 YFSETQ. V lost 4 bases, J lost 4 bases, and 17 bases lay in between.